This TCR beta chain came from a study of shared clonotypes between healthy human individuals. Ten or more counts support this clone. This sample includes further DNA sequences coding for the same CDR3. Unsorted PBMCs provided DNA that was sequenced on ten immunoSEQ deep assay plates. In the study's own analysis: Filtering differed because ImmunoSEQ produced junction-only sequences that carried no quality scores. The protocol was immunoSEQ multiplex PCR, while the TCRdb copy is restricted to in-frame clones and leaves out a portion. V and J calls and clone size follow that table, whereas D and trimming were derived from the DNA. The table shows 470,000 or so clones, with 60% to 80% occurring only once. The sample consisted of PBMCs. This receptor was identified in a woman aged 40 to 55 in good health. Some clones in this sample may be carry-over from other donors' samples.

CDR3 sequence reads: CASSLTRNTGELFF. The DNA of the CDR3 is TGTGCCAGCAGTTTAACAAGGAACACCGGGGAGCTGTTTTTT. The genes are TRBV28 and TRBJ2-2; unclear D gene. CDR1 is MDHEN, CDR2 SYDVKM, per germline. The CDR3 consists of 14 residues. V gave up 2 bases and J gave up 1 base, with 5 bases separating them.